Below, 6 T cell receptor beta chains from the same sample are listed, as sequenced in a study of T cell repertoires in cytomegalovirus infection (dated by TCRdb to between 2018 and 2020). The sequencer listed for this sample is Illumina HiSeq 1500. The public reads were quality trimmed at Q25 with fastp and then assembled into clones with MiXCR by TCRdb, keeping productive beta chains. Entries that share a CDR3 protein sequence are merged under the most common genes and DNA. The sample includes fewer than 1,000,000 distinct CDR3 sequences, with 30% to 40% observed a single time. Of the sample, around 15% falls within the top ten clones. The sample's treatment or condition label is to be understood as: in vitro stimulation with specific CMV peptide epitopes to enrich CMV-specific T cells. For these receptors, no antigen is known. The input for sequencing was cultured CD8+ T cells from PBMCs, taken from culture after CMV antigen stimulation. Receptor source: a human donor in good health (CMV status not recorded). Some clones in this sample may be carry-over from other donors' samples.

For the CDR3, the DNA is TGTGCCAGTAGTCTAACCGGGACACCATACAATGAGCAGTTCTTC. Translating gives CASSLTGTPYNEQFF. This sequence joins TRBV19 and TRBJ2-1; tentatively, D is TRBD1 (6 bases). The CDR3 is 15 amino acids. With 5 bases removed from V and 4 bases from J, the gap between germline ends came to 15 bases. Germline CDR1 and CDR2: LNHDA and SQIVND (reference sequence).

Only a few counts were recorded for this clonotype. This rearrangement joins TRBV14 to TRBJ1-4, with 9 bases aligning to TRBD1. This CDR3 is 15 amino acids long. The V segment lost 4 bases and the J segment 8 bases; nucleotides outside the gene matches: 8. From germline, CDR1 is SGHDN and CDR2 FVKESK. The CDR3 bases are TGTGCCAGCAGCCTCAGATGGGACAGGGAGGAAAAACTGTTTTTT. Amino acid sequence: CASSLRWDREEKLFF. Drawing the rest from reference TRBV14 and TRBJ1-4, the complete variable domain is EAGVTQFPSHSVIEKGQTVTLRCDPISGHDNLYWYRRVMGKEIKFLLHFVKESKQDESGMPNNRFLAERTGGTYSTLKVQPAELEDSGVYFCASSLRWDREEKLFFGSGTQLSVL.

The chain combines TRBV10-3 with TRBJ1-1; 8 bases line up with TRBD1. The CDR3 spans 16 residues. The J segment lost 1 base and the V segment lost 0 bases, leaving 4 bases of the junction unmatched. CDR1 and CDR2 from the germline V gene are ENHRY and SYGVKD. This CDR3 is CAISESGGQENTEAFF. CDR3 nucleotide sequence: TGTGCCATCAGTGAGTCGGGGGGACAGGAGAACACTGAAGCTTTCTTT.

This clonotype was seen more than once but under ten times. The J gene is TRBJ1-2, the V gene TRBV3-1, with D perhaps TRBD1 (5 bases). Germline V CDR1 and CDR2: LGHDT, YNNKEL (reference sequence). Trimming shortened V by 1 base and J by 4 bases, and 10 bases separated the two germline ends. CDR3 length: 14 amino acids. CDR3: CASSQGGRVYGYTF. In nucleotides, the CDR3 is TGTGCCAGCAGCCAAGGTGGCAGGGTCTATGGCTACACCTTC.

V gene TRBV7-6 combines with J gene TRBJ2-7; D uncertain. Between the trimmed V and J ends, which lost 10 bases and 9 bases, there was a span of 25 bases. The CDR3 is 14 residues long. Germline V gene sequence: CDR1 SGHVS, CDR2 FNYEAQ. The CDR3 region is CANSSNFIPGLQYF. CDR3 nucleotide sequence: TGTGCCAACAGTTCAAACTTTATACCCGGTTTGCAGTACTTC.

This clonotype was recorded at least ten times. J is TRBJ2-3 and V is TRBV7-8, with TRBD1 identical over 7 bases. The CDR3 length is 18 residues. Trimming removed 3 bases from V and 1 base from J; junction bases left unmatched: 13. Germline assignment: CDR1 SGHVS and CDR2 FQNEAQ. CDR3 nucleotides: TGTGCCAGCAGCTTGGATCCGATCACAGGGGAAGGCACAGATACGCAGTATTTT. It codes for CASSLDPITGEGTDTQYF.